The present T cell receptor beta chain was sequenced within a study of blood T cell repertoires in COVID-19. About the study: The origin of the acute and convalescent COVID-19 samples was the United States, Italy and Spain.

Trimming took off 7 bases at V and 8 bases at J, with 14 bases between the two ends. CDR1 is MDHEN, CDR2 SYDVKM, per germline. This CDR3 is built from 12 residues. Original processing notes: It was from reference gene primer amplification that nucleated cell counts were estimated. The assay was immunoSEQ multiplex PCR, and TCRdb's table has in-frame clones only and misses some. The D gene and trimming were derived from the DNA, and the V and J assignments and clone size from that table. The sample records about 200,000 clones, approximately 88% being singletons. Individuals drawn from about 26 US areas were roughly 18 to 100 years old. Each recovered donor of Cohort 3 presented with two negative PCRs, clearance, or symptom resolution.

V and J are TRBV28 and TRBJ1-2; D gene unclear. Sequenced sample: PBMCs or T cells enriched from blood (not recorded which). The TCR originated in a woman aged 18-30 years who had recovered from COVID-19. The CDR3 region has the DNA TGTGCCAGCACCACCCCGCGCGGGGGCTACACCTTC. Protein sequence: CASTTPRGGYTF.